The source of this T cell receptor (beta chain) is a study of blood T cell repertoires in COVID-19. This CDR3 comprises 15 residues. The J segment lost 7 bases and the V segment lost 6 bases, leaving 12 bases of the junction unmatched. Germline CDR1 and CDR2: SGHTA and FQGTGA. In the original workflow: How many nucleated cells were present was estimated from reference gene primer amplification. The method was immunoSEQ multiplex PCR; TCRdb's version includes in-frame clones alone and lacks a portion of them. Clone size and V and J calls were adopted from that table, with D and trimming inferred from the DNA. The top ten hold roughly 40% of the sample, which has 30,000 to 40,000 clones, around 80% seen once.

The specimen was peripheral blood. The clonotype comes from an elderly man with active or convalescent COVID-19. The chain recombines TRBV7-3 with TRBJ2-1; 7 nucleotides match TRBD1. CDR3 loop: CASSPLTGPWNEQFF. Written as DNA, the CDR3 is TGTGCCAGCAGTCCATTGACAGGGCCTTGGAATGAGCAGTTCTTC. The variable domain in full, with the rest retrieved from reference TRBV7-3 and TRBJ2-1, is GAGVSQTPSNKVTEKGKYVELRCDPISGHTALYWYRQSLGQGPEFLIYFQGTGAADDSGLPNDRFFAVRPEGSVSTLKIQRTERGDSAVYLCASSPLTGPWNEQFFGPGTRLTVL.